This TCR beta chain was identified in a study of OX40 agonist ivuxolimab in advanced cancers. For the wider study: The costimulatory receptor OX40 (CD134) was targeted by ivuxolimab, a fully human IgG2 agonistic monoclonal antibody. Intravenous ivuxolimab was administered to patients every 2 weeks at six dose levels: 0.01, 0.1, 0.3, 1.5, 3 and 10 mg/kg. Prior anti-PD-1, anti-PD-L1 or anti-CTLA-4 therapy was permitted, and checkpoint inhibitors had been received by about two fifths of dose-escalation patients. Peripheral TCRbeta sequencing aimed to test whether ivuxolimab altered TCR sequence diversity and caused clonal T-cell expansion. Of the approximately 50 dose-escalation patients, hepatocellular carcinoma was present in about 20, melanoma in approximately 15, renal cell carcinoma in 9 and head and neck cancer in 9. Partial responses occurred in three dose-escalation patients: two with cutaneous melanoma and one with hepatocellular carcinoma. The paper covers the monotherapy dose-escalation part of the phase I ivuxolimab trial, which included N ≈ 57 patients. In the dose-escalation cohort, approximately 83% of patients were male, and the mean age was roughly 60 years with a range of roughly 23 to 79.

What the study reported, not specific to this receptor: Which antigens the clonally expanded peripheral T cells were specific for was not determined. Low levels of normalized T-cell clonal expansion were also seen in some patients who did not respond. In the 0.1-3.0 mg/kg groups, partial responders were among the patients with the lowest normalized peripheral clonal expansion, particularly in CD8+ T cells. At doses from 0.1 to 3.0 mg/kg, clonal expansion was seen in both CD4+ and CD8+ blood T cells between baseline and week 6. After ivuxolimab, expanded clones were on average more numerous among CD8+ T cells than among CD4+ T cells.

The trial excluded patients who had a history of autoimmune disease or were on systemic immunosuppression. Peripheral blood for TCR sequencing was drawn from every dose cohort at baseline, at cycle 4 day 1 and at cycle 7 day 1. The samples were drawn from a first-in-human, open-label, multicenter phase I dose-escalation trial of ivuxolimab. The trial enrolled adults with locally advanced or metastatic head and neck squamous cell, hepatocellular, melanoma or renal cell carcinoma. Before TCR sequencing, CD4+ T cells and CD8+ T cells were sorted from peripheral blood as separate populations. Genomic DNA was isolated from the sorted cells so that the TCRbeta CDR3 region could be sequenced. The immunoSEQ Assay was used for sequencing of TCRbeta CDR3 regions. TCRdb took this table from immuneACCESS and kept in-frame rearrangements with V and J called. Such tables lack part of the clones; where checked against another copy, unresolved V genes explain under half of the gap, and the rest is unexplained. Recorded for this sample are about 64,000 clones; roughly 84% of them occurred a single time. The ten top clones hold around 3% of the sample.

The junction carries 11 bases between V and J, which are trimmed by 5 bases and 0 bases respectively. The germline V gene supplies CDR1 SQVTM and CDR2 ANQGSEA. From its cysteine to its phenylalanine, the CDR3 spans 15 amino acids. Left in the record is the CDR3 DNA by itself, 45 bases read in frame from the first base. This clone was picked up one time. Its target antigen remains unknown. Base quality data are lacking; no much larger clone is found one base away. Sample: CD4+ or CD8+ T cells sorted from blood, taken in a trial of the OX40 agonist ivuxolimab. The rearranged chain carries TRBV29-1 and TRBJ2-6, and possibly TRBD2, on 5 matching bases. This TCR was recovered from an adult with an advanced solid tumor such as melanoma, head and neck, liver or kidney cancer. The nucleotide sequence reads as follows: TGCAGCGTTACGGAAGGGAGCTCTGGGGCCAACGTCCTGACTTTC. This translates into CSVTEGSSGANVLTF.